This T cell receptor (beta chain) emerged from a study of blood T cell repertoires in COVID-19. How the authors handled the data: Amplification from reference gene primers served as the basis for estimated nucleated cell counts. This table comes from immunoSEQ multiplex PCR, and its TCRdb copy is limited to in-frame clones, with some not included. The DNA was the basis for D and trimming; V, J and clone size are from that table. The data contain approximately 350,000 clones, more than 70% of them singletons. There are 16 residues in the CDR3. Per germline, CDR1 MNHEY and CDR2 SMNVEV (reference sequence). Trimming took off 1 base at V and 3 bases at J, with 12 bases between the two ends.

The sample taken for sequencing was peripheral blood. This clonotype was sampled from a middle-aged man with acute or convalescent COVID-19. This chain connects TRBV27 to TRBJ2-2, with D perhaps matching TRBD1 (6 bases). The CDR3 nucleotides read TGTGCCAGCAGTTTATGGGGGCAGGGCGACACCGGGGAGCTGTTTTTT. The encoded protein is CASSLWGQGDTGELFF.